This T cell receptor beta chain appears in the sequencing data of a study of shared clonotypes between healthy human individuals. Study-wide points: Limitation of the genetic and exposure-history diversity represented came from the few donors. Sampling included only blood; tissue repertoires likely differ.

The CDR3 runs 16 residues. In germline, CDR1 is MDHEN, CDR2 SYDVKM. The ends lost 3 bases at V and 3 bases at J; junction bases unmatched: 10. Authors' analysis steps: Filtering of immunoSEQ junctional sequences could not match full-length read filtering. Only in-frame clones appear in the TCRdb table, and some are missing; sequencing was by immunoSEQ multiplex PCR. From that table come the V and J calls and clone size; the DNA was used to work out D and trimming. The table lists 2 million to 2.5 million clones, 85% to 95% of them singletons. Turning to this clone: Its antigen remains unidentified.

This chain links TRBV28 with TRBJ1-1; 7 bases are a match to TRBD1. Sequenced material: naive CD4+ T cells sorted from blood. Documented subset: CD45RA+ positively selected. The receptor was isolated from a man aged 18-30 years in good health. CDR3 nucleotides: TGTGCCAGCAGTTTGATTGGCGGCACAGGGGACACTGAAGCTTTCTTT. Translated, it gives CASSLIGGTGDTEAFF. Supplemented by reference TRBV28 and TRBJ1-1, the full variable domain reads DVKVTQSSRYLVKRTGEKVFLECVQDMDHENMFWYRQDPGLGLRLIYFSYDVKMKEKGDIPEGYSVSREKKERFSLILESASTNQTSMYLCASSLIGGTGDTEAFFGQGTRLTVV.